Presented here are 5 T cell receptor beta chains from one specimen sequenced in a study of cytotoxic CD8 clonotypes in ibrutinib-treated CLL. Assay: immunoSEQ multiplex PCR; the TCRdb copy retains only in-frame clones and omits some. The repertoire consists of tens of thousands of clones, with around 60% occurring once and the leading ten covering 20%. Sequencing used PBMCs, obtained after 24 months of ibrutinib treatment. Source of these receptors: a human donor with chronic lymphocytic leukemia.

The chain recombines TRBV2 with TRBJ2-1; the match to TRBD2 covers 11 bases. V was clipped by 5 bases and J by 1 base; unmatched bases: 1. The germline CDR1 and CDR2 sequences are SNHLY and FYNNEI. The CDR3 has 15 amino acids. The CDR3: CASSRTSGSYNEQFF. The CDR3 DNA reads TGTGCCAGCAGTAGGACTAGCGGGTCCTACAATGAGCAGTTCTTC.

In this sample, this clone turned up once. The V and J genes are TRBV6-5 and TRBJ1-4, with no clear D. Trimming took 4 bases from V and 7 from J, leaving 16 bases between them. CDR1 is MNHEY, CDR2 SVGAGI, per germline. This CDR3 contains 15 residues. In nucleotides, the CDR3 is TGTGCCAGCAGTTCCGGGTTCAGGCTCGGTGAAAAACTGTTTTTT. It translates to CASSSGFRLGEKLFF.

The genes are TRBV2 and TRBJ2-1; 16 positions agree with TRBD2. CDR1 is SNHLY, CDR2 FYNNEI, per germline. This CDR3 spans 18 amino acids. The J segment lost 0 bases and the V segment lost 6 bases, leaving 5 bases of the junction unmatched. The CDR3 DNA reads TGTGCCAGCAGGCCGGGACTAGCGGGGGGGGTCTCCTACAATGAGCAGTTCTTC. This encodes CASRPGLAGGVSYNEQFF.

This clone showed up just a few times. The rearrangement joins TRBV9 to TRBJ1-5; no clear D. The CDR3 covers 13 residues. Trimming stripped 2 bases from V and 4 bases from J, with 7 bases between. The V gene's germline CDR1 is SGDLS and CDR2 YYNGEE. CDR3 coding DNA: TGTGCCAGCAGCGTGAGTCCAAATCAGCCCCAGCATTTT. Residues: CASSVSPNQPQHF.

This chain connects TRBV13 to TRBJ2-7; the match to TRBD2 covers 11 bases. There are 16 residues in the CDR3. The V gene end was trimmed by 0 bases and the J gene end by 9 bases; junction bases not matched to a gene: 10. Per germline, CDR1 PRHDT and CDR2 FYEKMQ (reference sequence). CDR3 in amino acids: CASSLGLAGELRVQYV. In nucleotides, the CDR3 is TGTGCCAGCAGCTTAGGACTAGCGGGGGAACTACGAGTGCAGTACGTC.